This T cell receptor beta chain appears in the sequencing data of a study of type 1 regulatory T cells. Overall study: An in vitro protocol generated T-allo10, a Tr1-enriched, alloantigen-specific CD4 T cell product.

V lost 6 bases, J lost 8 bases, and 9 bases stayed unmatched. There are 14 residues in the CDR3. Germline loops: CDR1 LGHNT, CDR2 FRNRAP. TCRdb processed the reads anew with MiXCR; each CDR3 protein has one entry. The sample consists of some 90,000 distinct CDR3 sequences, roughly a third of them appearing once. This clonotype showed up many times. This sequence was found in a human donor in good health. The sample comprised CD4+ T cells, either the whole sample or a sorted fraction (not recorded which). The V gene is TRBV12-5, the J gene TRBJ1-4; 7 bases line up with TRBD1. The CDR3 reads CASGSGTVGEKLFF. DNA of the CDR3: TGTGCTAGTGGCTCCGGGACAGTTGGAGAAAAACTGTTTTTT.